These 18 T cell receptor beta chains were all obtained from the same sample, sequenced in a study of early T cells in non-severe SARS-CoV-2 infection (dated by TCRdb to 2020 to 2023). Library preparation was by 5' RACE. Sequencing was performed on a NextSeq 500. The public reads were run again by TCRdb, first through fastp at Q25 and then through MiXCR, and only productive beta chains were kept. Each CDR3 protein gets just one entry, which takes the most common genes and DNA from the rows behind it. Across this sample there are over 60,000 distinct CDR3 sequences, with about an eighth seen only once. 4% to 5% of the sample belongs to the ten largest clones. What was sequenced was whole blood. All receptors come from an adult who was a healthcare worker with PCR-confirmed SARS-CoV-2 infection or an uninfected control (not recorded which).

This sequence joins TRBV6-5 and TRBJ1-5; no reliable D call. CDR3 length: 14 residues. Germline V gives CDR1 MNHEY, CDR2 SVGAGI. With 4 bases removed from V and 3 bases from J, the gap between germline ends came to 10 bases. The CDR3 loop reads CASSSVANNQPQHF. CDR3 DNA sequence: TGTGCCAGCAGTTCGGTCGCGAACAATCAGCCCCAGCATTTT.

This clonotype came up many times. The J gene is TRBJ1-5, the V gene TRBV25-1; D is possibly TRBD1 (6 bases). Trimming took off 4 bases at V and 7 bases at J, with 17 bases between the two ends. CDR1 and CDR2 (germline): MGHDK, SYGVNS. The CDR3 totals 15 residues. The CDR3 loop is CASSGAGEARQPQHF. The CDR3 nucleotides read TGTGCCAGCAGTGGAGCAGGGGAGGCGCGGCAGCCCCAGCATTTT.

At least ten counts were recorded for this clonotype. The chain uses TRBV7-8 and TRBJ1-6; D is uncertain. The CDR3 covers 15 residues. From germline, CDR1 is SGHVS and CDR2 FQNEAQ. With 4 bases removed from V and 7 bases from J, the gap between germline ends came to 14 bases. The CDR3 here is CASSSTSGQNSPLHF. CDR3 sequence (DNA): TGTGCCAGCAGCTCAACTTCCGGGCAGAATTCACCCCTCCACTTT. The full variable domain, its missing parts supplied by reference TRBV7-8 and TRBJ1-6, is GAGVSQSPRYKVAKRGQDVALRCDPISGHVSLFWYQQALGQGPEFLTYFQNEAQLDKSGLPSDRFFAERPEGSVSTLKIQRTQQEDSAVYLCASSSTSGQNSPLHFGNGTRLTVT.

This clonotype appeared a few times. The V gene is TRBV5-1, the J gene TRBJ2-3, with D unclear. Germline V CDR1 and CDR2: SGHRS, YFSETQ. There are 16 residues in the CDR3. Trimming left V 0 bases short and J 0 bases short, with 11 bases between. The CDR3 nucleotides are TGCGCCAGCAGCTTGGATGCCGGAGTGAGCACAGATACGCAGTATTTT. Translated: CASSLDAGVSTDTQYF. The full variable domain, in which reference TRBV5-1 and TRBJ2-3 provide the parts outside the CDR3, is KAGVTQTPRYLIKTRGQQVTLSCSPISGHRSVSWYQQTPGQGLQFLFEYFSETQRNKGNFPGRFSGRQFSNSRSEMNVSTLELGDSALYLCASSLDAGVSTDTQYFGPGTRLTVL.

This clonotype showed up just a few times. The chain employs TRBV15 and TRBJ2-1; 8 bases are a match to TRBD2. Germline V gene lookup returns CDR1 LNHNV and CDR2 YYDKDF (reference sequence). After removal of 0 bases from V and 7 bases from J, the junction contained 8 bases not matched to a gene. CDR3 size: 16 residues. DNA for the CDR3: TGTGCCACCAGCAGAGATGGGGGCGGGGGGAAGAATGAGCAGTTCTTC. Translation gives CATSRDGGGGKNEQFF.

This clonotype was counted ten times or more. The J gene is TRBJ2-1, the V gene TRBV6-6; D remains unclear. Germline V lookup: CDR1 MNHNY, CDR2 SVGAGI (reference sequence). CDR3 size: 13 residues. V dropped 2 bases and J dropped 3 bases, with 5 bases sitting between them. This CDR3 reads CASSYEGYNEQFF. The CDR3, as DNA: TGTGCCAGCAGTTACGAAGGCTACAATGAGCAGTTCTTC.

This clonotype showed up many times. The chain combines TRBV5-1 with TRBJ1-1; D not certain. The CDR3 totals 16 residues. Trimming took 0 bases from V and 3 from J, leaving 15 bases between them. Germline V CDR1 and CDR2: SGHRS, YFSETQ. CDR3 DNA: TGCGCCAGCAGCTTGGCGCGGGGTACGTTGGACACTGAAGCTTTCTTT. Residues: CASSLARGTLDTEAFF.

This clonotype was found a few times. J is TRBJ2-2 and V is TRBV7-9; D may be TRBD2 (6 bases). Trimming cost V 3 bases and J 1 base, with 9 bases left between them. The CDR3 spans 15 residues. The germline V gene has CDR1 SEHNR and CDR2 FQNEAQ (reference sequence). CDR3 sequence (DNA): TGTGCCAGCAGCTTCGGCGGGGAGAACACCGGGGAGCTGTTTTTT. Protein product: CASSFGGENTGELFF.

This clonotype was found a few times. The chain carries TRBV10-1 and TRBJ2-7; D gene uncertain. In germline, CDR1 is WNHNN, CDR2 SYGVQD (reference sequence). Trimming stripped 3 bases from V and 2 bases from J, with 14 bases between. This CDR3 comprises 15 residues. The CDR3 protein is CASSDQDRPPYEQYF. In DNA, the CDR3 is TGCGCCAGCAGTGATCAGGACCGTCCCCCCTACGAGCAGTACTTC.

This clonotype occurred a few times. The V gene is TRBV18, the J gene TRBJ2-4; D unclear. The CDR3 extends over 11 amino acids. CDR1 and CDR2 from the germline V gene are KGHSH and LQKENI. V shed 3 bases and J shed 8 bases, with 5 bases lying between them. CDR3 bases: TGTGCCAGCTCACCTGCGGACATTCAGTACTTC. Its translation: CASSPADIQYF.

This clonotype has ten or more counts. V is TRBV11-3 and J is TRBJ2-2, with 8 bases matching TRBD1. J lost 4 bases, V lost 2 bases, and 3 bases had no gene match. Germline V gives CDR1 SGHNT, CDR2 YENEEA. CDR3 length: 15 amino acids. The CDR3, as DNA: TGTGCCAGCAGCTTATCAGGGGGCATCACCGGGGAGCTGTTTTTT. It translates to CASSLSGGITGELFF.

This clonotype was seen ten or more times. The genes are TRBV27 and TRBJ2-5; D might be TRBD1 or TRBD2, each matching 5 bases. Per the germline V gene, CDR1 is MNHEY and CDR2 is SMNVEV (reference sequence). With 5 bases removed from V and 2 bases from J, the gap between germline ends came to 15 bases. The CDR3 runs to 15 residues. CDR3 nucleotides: TGTGCCAGCAGTGGATTGGGACCGATGCAAGAGACCCAGTACTTC. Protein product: CASSGLGPMQETQYF.

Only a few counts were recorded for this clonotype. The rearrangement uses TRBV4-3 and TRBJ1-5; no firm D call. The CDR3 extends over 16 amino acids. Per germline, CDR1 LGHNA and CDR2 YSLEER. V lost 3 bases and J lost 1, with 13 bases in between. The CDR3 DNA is TGCGCCAGCAGCCAGGCCTACGGGCGGAGCAATCAGCCCCAGCATTTT. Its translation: CASSQAYGRSNQPQHF.

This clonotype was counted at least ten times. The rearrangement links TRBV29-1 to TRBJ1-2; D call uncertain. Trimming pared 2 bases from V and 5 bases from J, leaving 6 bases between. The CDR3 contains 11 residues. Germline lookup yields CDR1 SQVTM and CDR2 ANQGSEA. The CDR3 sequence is CSVEMGYGYTF. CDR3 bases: TGCAGCGTTGAAATGGGATATGGCTACACCTTC.

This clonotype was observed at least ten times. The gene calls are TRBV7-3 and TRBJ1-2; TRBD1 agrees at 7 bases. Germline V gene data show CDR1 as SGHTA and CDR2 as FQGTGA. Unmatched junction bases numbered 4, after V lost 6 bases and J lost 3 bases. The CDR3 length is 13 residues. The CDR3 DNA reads TGTGCCAGCAGTTTCCAGGGGGACTATGGCTACACCTTC. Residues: CASSFQGDYGYTF.

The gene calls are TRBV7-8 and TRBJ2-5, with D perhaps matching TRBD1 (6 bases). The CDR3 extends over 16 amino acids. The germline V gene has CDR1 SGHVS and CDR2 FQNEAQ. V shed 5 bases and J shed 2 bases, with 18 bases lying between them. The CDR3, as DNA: TGTGCCAGCAGCACACTACCGGGACACGGACAAGAGACCCAGTACTTC. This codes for CASSTLPGHGQETQYF.

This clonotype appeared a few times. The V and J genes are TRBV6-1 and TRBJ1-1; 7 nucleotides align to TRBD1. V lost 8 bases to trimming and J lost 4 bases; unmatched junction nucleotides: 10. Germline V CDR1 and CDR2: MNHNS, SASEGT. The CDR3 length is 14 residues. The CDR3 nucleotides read TGTGCCAGCTCGTACTACGCAGGGGGCACTGAAGCTTTCTTT. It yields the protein CASSYYAGGTEAFF.

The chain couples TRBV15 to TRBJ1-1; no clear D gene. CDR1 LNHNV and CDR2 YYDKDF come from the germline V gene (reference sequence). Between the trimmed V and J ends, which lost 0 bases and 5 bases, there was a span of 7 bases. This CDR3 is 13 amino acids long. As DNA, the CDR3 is TGTGCCACCAGCAGAGATTTGTGGACTGAAGCTTTCTTT. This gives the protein CATSRDLWTEAFF.